Listed below are T cell receptor beta chains from one sample, sequenced in a study of shared clonotypes between healthy human individuals. Produced via immunoSEQ multiplex PCR; TCRdb's table is partial and in-frame only. This sample has roughly 2.6 million clones, with 90% to 95% found just once. The sample consisted of naive CD4+ T cells sorted from blood. The receptors originated from a man between 18 and 29 years old in good health. Both conserved end residues are trimmed from each CDR3. Fields, in order: V gene, J gene, CDR3 length, CDR3 protein.

v_gene: TRBV6-5; j_gene: TRBJ2-3; len: 13; CDR3aa: ASSYRGQGTDTQY
v_gene: TRBV19; j_gene: TRBJ1-5; len: 13; CDR3aa: ASSDDAYSNQPQH
v_gene: TRBV23-1; j_gene: TRBJ1-5; len: 13; CDR3aa: ASSQGGAQNQPQH
v_gene: TRBV4-1; j_gene: TRBJ1-1; len: 12; CDR3aa: ASSPPRPNTEAF
v_gene: TRBV18; j_gene: TRBJ2-7; len: 13; CDR3aa: ASSPSGTATYEQY
v_gene: TRBV5-1; j_gene: TRBJ1-1; len: 12; CDR3aa: ASSFTGPNTEAF
v_gene: TRBV6-5; j_gene: TRBJ1-2; len: 12; CDR3aa: ASSDTGPSYGYT
v_gene: TRBV6-5; j_gene: TRBJ2-7; len: 11; CDR3aa: ASSYSRGMEQY
v_gene: TRBV6-1; j_gene: TRBJ2-1; len: 9; CDR3aa: ASKNNRGEF
v_gene: TRBV21-1; j_gene: TRBJ2-3; len: 14; CDR3aa: ASSKGQGCQSDTQY
v_gene: TRBV20-1; j_gene: TRBJ2-5; len: 9; CDR3aa: SANLRETQY
v_gene: TRBV7-9; j_gene: TRBJ2-7; len: 12; CDR3aa: ASSLVPGSYEQY
v_gene: TRBV4-3; j_gene: TRBJ2-1; len: 9; CDR3aa: ASSQASEKF
v_gene: TRBV4-1; j_gene: TRBJ2-5; len: 12; CDR3aa: ASSQVKGQETQY
v_gene: TRBV10-3; j_gene: TRBJ2-7; len: 14; CDR3aa: AISPSLAGLSYEQY
v_gene: TRBV5-1; j_gene: TRBJ2-7; len: 12; CDR3aa: ASRTVPPSYEQY
v_gene: TRBV4-1; j_gene: TRBJ1-1; len: 13; CDR3aa: ASSYSRGVDTEAF
v_gene: TRBV9; j_gene: TRBJ1-3; len: 13; CDR3aa: ASSVDGISGNTIY
v_gene: TRBV5-1; j_gene: TRBJ2-2; len: 13; CDR3aa: ASSLAAVNTGELF
v_gene: TRBV6-4; j_gene: TRBJ2-3; len: 14; CDR3aa: ASSLTSGGDTDTQY
v_gene: TRBV28; j_gene: TRBJ1-2; len: 11; CDR3aa: ASSRVRSDGYT
v_gene: TRBV7-2; j_gene: TRBJ1-6; len: 12; CDR3aa: ASSLLRTNSPLH
v_gene: TRBV19; j_gene: TRBJ1-5; len: 12; CDR3aa: ASSTGATNQPQH
v_gene: TRBV27; j_gene: TRBJ2-5; len: 15; CDR3aa: ASSLLRQGASMETQY
v_gene: TRBV6-5; j_gene: TRBJ1-2; len: 12; CDR3aa: ASRVQGGSYGYT
v_gene: TRBV7-2; j_gene: TRBJ2-5; len: 12; CDR3aa: ASSLLGVQKTQY
v_gene: TRBV4-3; j_gene: TRBJ1-2; len: 13; CDR3aa: ASSQEATAGYGYT
v_gene: TRBV6-5; j_gene: TRBJ1-5; len: 12; CDR3aa: ASSYLGGGQPQH
v_gene: TRBV9; j_gene: TRBJ1-2; len: 14; CDR3aa: ASSAGTTLSAYGYT
v_gene: TRBV28; j_gene: TRBJ2-1; len: 13; CDR3aa: ASSSGGNFNNEQF
v_gene: TRBV19; j_gene: TRBJ2-6; len: 13; CDR3aa: ASSLTGWRSNVLT
v_gene: TRBV2; j_gene: TRBJ1-1; len: 12; CDR3aa: ASSPLTENTEAF
v_gene: TRBV19; j_gene: TRBJ2-7; len: 9; CDR3aa: ASSPGSEQY
v_gene: TRBV18; j_gene: TRBJ2-5; len: 13; CDR3aa: ASSPQSASSETQY
v_gene: TRBV11-2; j_gene: TRBJ1-3; len: 13; CDR3aa: ASSLEGISGNTIY
v_gene: TRBV5-8; j_gene: TRBJ2-2; len: 15; CDR3aa: ASSLALAPPETGELF
v_gene: TRBV6-5; j_gene: TRBJ1-1; len: 11; CDR3aa: ASSYEFNTEAF
v_gene: TRBV10-3; j_gene: TRBJ2-7; len: 11; CDR3aa: AISQAGWDEQY
v_gene: TRBV28; j_gene: TRBJ2-5; len: 10; CDR3aa: ASRLAGETQY
v_gene: TRBV5-1; j_gene: TRBJ2-7; len: 15; CDR3aa: ASSPRASGALSYEQY
v_gene: TRBV2; j_gene: TRBJ1-4; len: 13; CDR3aa: ASSEGQGWNEKLF
v_gene: TRBV7-9; j_gene: TRBJ2-5; len: 11; CDR3aa: ASSSSRVETQY
v_gene: TRBV10-3; j_gene: TRBJ1-5; len: 11; CDR3aa: AIGRDRGEPQH
v_gene: TRBV5-1; j_gene: TRBJ2-3; len: 13; CDR3aa: ASSWGSEVADTQY
v_gene: TRBV11-2; j_gene: TRBJ1-4; len: 13; CDR3aa: ASSLGQLLNEKLF
v_gene: TRBV7-8; j_gene: TRBJ2-5; len: 18; CDR3aa: ASSLRVGSGTSGGGETQY
v_gene: TRBV12-5; j_gene: TRBJ2-5; len: 15; CDR3aa: ASGRYPKEAAQETQY
v_gene: TRBV11-2; j_gene: .; len: 12; CDR3aa: ASSLPTGNHEQY
v_gene: TRBV6-5; j_gene: TRBJ1-6; len: 11; CDR3aa: ASRKAYNSPLH
v_gene: TRBV7-7; j_gene: TRBJ2-5; len: 10; CDR3aa: ASSGPDGAQY
v_gene: TRBV6-1; j_gene: TRBJ2-1; len: 12; CDR3aa: ASVRPGADNEQF
v_gene: TRBV10-1; j_gene: TRBJ2-1; len: 13; CDR3aa: ASSGSRDVYNEQF